This is a list of T cell receptor beta chains from one sample in a study of T cell changes during pregnancy in multiple sclerosis. Generated by immunoSEQ multiplex PCR, the TCRdb table keeps only in-frame clones and is missing some. Of tens of thousands of clones listed, roughly 92% are singletons. This material consisted of peripheral blood, taken in the second trimester of pregnancy. The receptors were gathered from a female donor with multiple sclerosis, enrolled in a pregnancy study. CDR3s include the opening cysteine and the closing phenylalanine or tryptophan. D genes are given only for firm matches. Where a row states a size, it is once, few, many or the class of an expanded clone; other rows omit it.

j_call d_call clone_size v_call cdr3_aa cdr3_nt
TRBJ2-7 NA NA TRBV28 CASITNPTSLTYEQYF TGTGCCAGCATCACTAACCCGACTAGTTTAACCTACGAGCAGTACTTC
TRBJ1-5 NA NA TRBV27 CASSFTGSNQPQHF TGTGCCAGCAGTTTCACAGGTAGCAATCAGCCCCAGCATTTT
TRBJ2-3 NA NA TRBV9 CASSVIWSSHPDTQYF TGTGCCAGCAGCGTGATATGGTCTAGTCACCCAGATACGCAGTATTTT
TRBJ2-1 NA NA TRBV6-4 CASSDSRAGEYNEQFF TGTGCCAGCAGTGACTCGAGGGCAGGGGAGTACAATGAGCAGTTCTTC
TRBJ1-2 NA once TRBV28 CASSLRQLYGYTF TGTGCCAGCAGTTTGCGGCAGCTCTATGGCTACACCTTC
TRBJ1-2 NA NA TRBV2 CASSRNYGYTF TGTGCCAGCAGTCGGAACTATGGCTACACCTTC
TRBJ2-7 TRBD1 NA TRBV18 CASSPTGTEAYEQYF TGTGCCAGCTCACCCACCGGGACAGAGGCCTACGAGCAGTACTTC
TRBJ1-2 NA NA TRBV15 CATSRTPTGFYGYTF TGTGCCACCAGCAGAACCCCTACAGGTTTCTATGGCTACACCTTC
TRBJ2-6 NA NA TRBV30 CAWTNSGANVLTF TGTGCCTGGACAAACTCTGGGGCCAACGTCCTGACTTTC
TRBJ2-1 TRBD2 NA TRBV27 CASSFNQRGSSYNEQFF TGTGCCAGCAGTTTTAACCAGCGGGGGAGCTCCTACAATGAGCAGTTCTTC
TRBJ2-7 NA NA TRBV11-3 CASSARQEYEQYF TGTGCCAGCAGCGCCAGACAGGAATACGAGCAGTACTTC
TRBJ2-7 NA NA TRBV28 CASRGALWKQYF TGTGCCAGCAGGGGAGCCCTGTGGAAGCAGTACTTC
TRBJ2-7 NA once TRBV6-5 CASSYRRQGKGGEQYF TGTGCCAGCAGTTACCGAAGACAGGGTAAGGGAGGCGAGCAGTACTTC
TRBJ2-1 NA NA TRBV30 CAWSGGTGDYNEQFF TGTGCCTGGAGTGGGGGGACTGGGGACTACAATGAGCAGTTCTTC
TRBJ1-2 TRBD1 NA TRBV5-6 CASRTQGGYGYTF TGTGCCAGCAGGACTCAGGGGGGCTATGGCTACACCTTC
TRBJ1-5 NA NA TRBV6-5 CASSPQRGTNQPQHF TGTGCCAGCAGTCCACAACGGGGGACCAATCAGCCCCAGCATTTT
TRBJ1-6 NA NA TRBV6-6 CASSSPHGPQSPLHF TGTGCCAGCAGTTCCCCACATGGGCCCCAATCACCCCTCCACTTT
TRBJ2-3 TRBD2 NA TRBV11-2 CASARTSGRTDTQYF TGTGCCAGCGCAAGGACTAGCGGGAGGACAGATACGCAGTATTTT
TRBJ2-7 TRBD1 NA TRBV18 CASSHEGQVSYEQYF TGTGCCAGCTCACACGAGGGACAGGTCTCCTACGAGCAGTACTTC
TRBJ2-3 TRBD2 NA TRBV10-2 CASSLGTSGATDTQYF TGCGCCAGCAGCCTCGGGACTAGCGGGGCCACAGATACGCAGTATTTT
TRBJ2-5 TRBD1 NA TRBV10-3 CAISDTRTGEETQYF TGTGCCATCAGTGATACCCGGACAGGGGAGGAGACCCAGTACTTC
TRBJ2-4 NA NA TRBV15 CATSRESIGNIQYF TGTGCCACCAGCAGAGAGTCCATCGGAAACATTCAGTACTTC
TRBJ2-2 NA NA TRBV18 CASSPREVNTGELFF TGTGCCAGCTCACCACGAGAAGTTAACACCGGGGAGCTGTTTTTT
TRBJ2-2 TRBD1 NA TRBV5-1 CASSLVGGQGSGELFF TGCGCCAGCAGCTTGGTCGGGGGACAGGGCTCCGGGGAGCTGTTTTTT
TRBJ2-1 TRBD1 NA TRBV19 CASSAGQGALNEQFF TGTGCCAGTAGTGCCGGACAGGGGGCACTCAATGAGCAGTTCTTC
TRBJ2-4 NA once TRBV4-3 CASSPRQANIQYF TGCGCCAGCAGCCCCCGGCAGGCAAACATTCAGTACTTC
TRBJ1-2 TRBD1 NA TRBV6-1 CASSEEGASYGYTF TGTGCCAGCAGTGAAGAGGGGGCGTCCTATGGCTACACCTTC
TRBJ2-3 NA NA TRBV27 CASRHPGHHTDTQYF TGTGCCAGCCGGCACCCGGGACACCACACAGATACGCAGTATTTT
TRBJ2-5 TRBD2 NA TRBV30 CAWNEAGQETQYF TGTGCCTGGAACGAAGCGGGGCAAGAGACCCAGTACTTC
TRBJ2-5 NA NA TRBV5-5 CASSNTEGHRETQYF TGTGCCAGCAGCAACACAGAGGGACACCGCGAGACCCAGTACTTC
TRBJ1-6 TRBD1 NA TRBV4-1 CASSQDGAGGRNSPLHF TGCGCCAGCAGCCAAGACGGGGCAGGGGGAAGAAATTCACCCCTCCACTTT
TRBJ1-5 NA NA TRBV9 CASSVGGGADQPQHF TGTGCCAGCAGCGTAGGAGGAGGGGCGGATCAGCCCCAGCATTTT
TRBJ1-5 NA NA TRBV7-2 CASSLFGGQPQHF TGTGCCAGCAGCTTATTCGGGGGTCAGCCCCAGCATTTT
TRBJ2-7 TRBD1 NA TRBV28 CASSPGQLLNEQYF TGTGCCAGCAGCCCGGGACAGCTGTTAAACGAGCAGTACTTC
TRBJ2-3 NA NA TRBV9 CASSVLASGTDTQYF TGTGCCAGCAGCGTATTGGCTAGCGGCACAGATACGCAGTATTTT
TRBJ2-1 TRBD2 NA TRBV29-1 CSAGSGVRFNEQFF TGCAGCGCCGGAAGCGGGGTGAGATTCAATGAGCAGTTCTTC
TRBJ2-1 NA NA TRBV5-6 CASSLGQVNEQFF TGTGCCAGCAGCTTGGGACAGGTCAATGAGCAGTTCTTC
TRBJ1-2 NA NA TRBV4-3 CASSQDLVGGTYGYTF TGCGCCAGCAGCCAAGATCTTGTAGGAGGAACCTATGGCTACACCTTC
TRBJ1-2 NA NA TRBV5-1 CASSLVLGDYGYTF TGCGCCAGCAGCTTGGTTCTGGGAGACTATGGCTACACCTTC
TRBJ1-1 NA NA TRBV12-5 CASGLVVGARGTEAFF TGTGCTAGTGGTTTGGTAGTTGGGGCGCGAGGCACTGAAGCTTTCTTT
TRBJ2-7 TRBD1 NA TRBV4-2 CASSQGQGPIEQYF TGTGCCAGCAGCCAAGGACAGGGTCCCATCGAGCAGTACTTC
TRBJ1-5 TRBD1 NA TRBV29-1 CSVSGTVTYSNQPQHF TGCAGCGTTTCCGGGACAGTTACTTATAGCAATCAGCCCCAGCATTTT
TRBJ2-1 TRBD2 NA TRBV30 CAWSVAGGAARNEQFF TGTGCCTGGAGTGTGGCCGGGGGGGCGGCTCGGAATGAGCAGTTCTTC
TRBJ2-2 TRBD1 few TRBV18 CASSPQQGARTGELFF TGTGCCAGCTCACCCCAACAGGGGGCGCGGACCGGGGAGCTGTTTTTT
TRBJ2-7 TRBD2 NA TRBV10-3 CAIRDKGRGSSYEQYF TGTGCCATCAGAGACAAGGGGAGGGGAAGCTCCTACGAGCAGTACTTC
TRBJ1-1 TRBD1 NA TRBV5-4 CASSLDPGQGWTEAFF TGTGCCAGCAGCTTGGATCCGGGACAGGGATGGACTGAAGCTTTCTTT
TRBJ2-7 NA NA TRBV27 CASSLAGTSYEQYF TGTGCCAGCAGTTTGGCCGGGACATCCTACGAGCAGTACTTC
TRBJ1-1 TRBD1 NA TRBV27 CASSLDRGRSEAFF TGTGCCAGCAGTCTAGACAGGGGCAGGAGTGAAGCTTTCTTT
TRBJ1-6 TRBD1 NA TRBV18 CASSPTGDQYSPLHF TGTGCCAGCTCACCAACAGGGGATCAATATTCACCCCTCCACTTT
TRBJ1-3 NA once TRBV30 CAWSGASGNTIYF TGTGCCTGGAGTGGGGCCTCTGGAAACACCATATATTTT
TRBJ2-3 NA NA TRBV9 CASSVVGSSTDTQYF TGTGCCAGCAGCGTAGTCGGGTCTAGCACAGATACGCAGTATTTT